The 10 T cell receptor beta chains listed next were all sequenced from one sample in a study of T cell responses to AZD1222 COVID-19 vaccine. Assay: immunoSEQ multiplex PCR; the TCRdb copy retains only in-frame clones and omits some. The table lists 130,000 or so clones, around 94% of them singletons. This specimen was peripheral blood, taken on day 0 of AZD1222 vaccination. The receptors stem from an adult in good health.

This rearrangement joins TRBV9 to TRBJ2-3, with D perhaps matching TRBD2 (5 bases). The V gene's germline CDR1 is SGDLS and CDR2 YYNGEE. V gave up 2 bases and J gave up 3 bases, with 10 bases separating them. This CDR3 has 14 amino acids. CDR3 amino acids: CASSVREGTDTQYF. CDR3 in DNA: TGTGCCAGCAGCGTCCGGGAAGGGACAGATACGCAGTATTTT.

To note about this clone: Other DNA sequences within the sample encode an identical CDR3. The rearrangement links TRBV7-2 to TRBJ1-2, with D uncertain. With 0 bases removed from V and 2 bases from J, the gap between germline ends came to 7 bases. In germline, CDR1 is SGHTA, CDR2 FQGNSA. The CDR3 totals 14 residues. The DNA of the CDR3 is TGTGCCAGCAGCTTAGCTGCGGGGAACTATGGCTACACCTTC. Protein product: CASSLAAGNYGYTF.

The V and J genes are TRBV11-2 and TRBJ2-7; D gene uncertain. The CDR3 has 15 residues. Trimming shortened V by 5 bases and J by 1 base, and 15 bases separated the two germline ends. CDR1 is SGHAT, CDR2 FQNNGV, per germline. In nucleotides, the CDR3 is TGTGCCAGCAGCCTACAGAGAAGTAGATCCTACGAGCAGTACTTC. This gives the protein CASSLQRSRSYEQYF.

This chain connects TRBV19 to TRBJ1-2, with unresolved D. The germline CDR1 and CDR2 sequences are LNHDA and SQIVND (reference sequence). V gave up 2 bases and J gave up 8 bases, with 15 bases separating them. The CDR3 is 14 amino acids. Here the CDR3 DNA reads TGTGCCAGTAGTATACCGACAAGATCATTGGGCTACACCTTC. This translates into CASSIPTRSLGYTF.

The CDR3 loop is CASSQDLRQGAGGYTF. The CDR3 region has the DNA TGTGCCAGCAGCCAAGATCTCCGACAGGGGGCGGGTGGCTACACCTTC. This chain connects TRBV3-1 (or the pseudogene TRBV3-2) to TRBJ1-2; 10 nucleotides agree with TRBD1. V lost 0 bases to trimming and J lost 7 bases; unmatched junction nucleotides: 8. The CDR3 extends over 16 amino acids. Looked up from germline, CDR1 is LGHDT and CDR2 is YNNKEL (reference sequence).

This chain connects TRBV2 to TRBJ1-2, with D possibly being TRBD1 (6 bases). The CDR3 is 13 amino acids. V lost 5 bases to trimming and J lost 4 bases, with 11 bases between them. CDR1 and CDR2 from the germline V gene are SNHLY and FYNNEI. This chain's CDR3 is CASSPGEGYGYTF. CDR3 coding DNA: TGTGCCAGCAGTCCAGGGGAGGGCTATGGCTACACCTTC.

V usage is TRBV4-2 and J usage is TRBJ2-3, with 14 bases aligning to TRBD2. The CDR3 loop spans 21 amino acids. V lost 4 bases and J lost 2; bases outside the gene matches: 17. CDR1 is LGHNA, CDR2 YNFKEQ, per germline. The DNA of the CDR3 is TGTGCCAGCAGCCTAGGACGGGGACTAGCGGGAGCGGGGGAAGACACAGATACGCAGTATTTT. It specifies CASSLGRGLAGAGEDTDTQYF.

The V call is TRBV30, the J call TRBJ2-7, with no clear D. The germline V gene has CDR1 GTSNPN and CDR2 SVGIG (reference sequence). Trimming took off 5 bases at V and 2 bases at J, with 7 bases between the two ends. This CDR3 contains 11 residues. The CDR3 protein is CAWGGAYEQYF. In DNA, the CDR3 is TGTGCCTGGGGCGGAGCCTACGAGCAGTACTTC.

The genes are TRBV27 and TRBJ2-7, with 13 bases fitting TRBD2. The V and J ends lost 6 bases and 4 bases, in that order; junction bases with no gene match: 6. This CDR3 contains 15 residues. CDR1 is MNHEY and CDR2 is SMNVEV in the germline V gene (reference sequence). The CDR3, as DNA: TGTGCCAGCAGCAGAGGACTAGCGGGAGTTTACGAGCAGTACTTC. Translated: CASSRGLAGVYEQYF.

J is TRBJ2-2 and V is TRBV2, with TRBD2 matching over 14 bases. The CDR3 length is 17 residues. Per germline, CDR1 SNHLY and CDR2 FYNNEI. V lost 10 bases to trimming and J lost 0 bases; unmatched junction nucleotides: 7. The CDR3 nucleotides are TGTGCCATCGAGGGACTAGCGGGAGATCCGAACACCGGGGAGCTGTTTTTT. This translates into CAIEGLAGDPNTGELFF.